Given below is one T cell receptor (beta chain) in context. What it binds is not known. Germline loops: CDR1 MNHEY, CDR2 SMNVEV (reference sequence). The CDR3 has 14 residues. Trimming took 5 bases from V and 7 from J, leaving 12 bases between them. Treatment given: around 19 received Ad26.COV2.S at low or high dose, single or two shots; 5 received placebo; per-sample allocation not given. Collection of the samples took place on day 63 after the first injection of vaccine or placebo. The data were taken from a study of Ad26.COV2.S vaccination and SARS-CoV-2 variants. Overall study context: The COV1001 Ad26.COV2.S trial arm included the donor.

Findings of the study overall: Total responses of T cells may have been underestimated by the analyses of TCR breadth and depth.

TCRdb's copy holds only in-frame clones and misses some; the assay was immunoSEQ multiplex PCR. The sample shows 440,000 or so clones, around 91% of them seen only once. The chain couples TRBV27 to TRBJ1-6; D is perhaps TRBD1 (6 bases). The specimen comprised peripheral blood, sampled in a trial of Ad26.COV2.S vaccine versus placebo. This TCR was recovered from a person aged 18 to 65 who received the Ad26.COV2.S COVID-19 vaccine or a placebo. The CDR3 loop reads CASSPQGGNSPLHF. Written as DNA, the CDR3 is TGTGCCAGCAGTCCACAGGGTGGCAATTCACCCCTCCACTTT.